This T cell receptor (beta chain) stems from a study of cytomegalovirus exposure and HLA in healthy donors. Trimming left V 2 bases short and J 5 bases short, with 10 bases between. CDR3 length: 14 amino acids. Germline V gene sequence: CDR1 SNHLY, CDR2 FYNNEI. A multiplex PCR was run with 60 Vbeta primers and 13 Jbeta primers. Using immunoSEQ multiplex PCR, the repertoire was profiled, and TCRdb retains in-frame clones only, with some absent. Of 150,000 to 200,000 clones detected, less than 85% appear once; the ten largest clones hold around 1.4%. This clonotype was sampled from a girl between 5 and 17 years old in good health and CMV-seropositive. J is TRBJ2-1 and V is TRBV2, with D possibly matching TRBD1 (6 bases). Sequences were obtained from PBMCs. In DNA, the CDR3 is TGTGCCAGCAGTGAACAGGGGTTCAACAATGAGCAGTTCTTC. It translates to CASSEQGFNNEQFF.